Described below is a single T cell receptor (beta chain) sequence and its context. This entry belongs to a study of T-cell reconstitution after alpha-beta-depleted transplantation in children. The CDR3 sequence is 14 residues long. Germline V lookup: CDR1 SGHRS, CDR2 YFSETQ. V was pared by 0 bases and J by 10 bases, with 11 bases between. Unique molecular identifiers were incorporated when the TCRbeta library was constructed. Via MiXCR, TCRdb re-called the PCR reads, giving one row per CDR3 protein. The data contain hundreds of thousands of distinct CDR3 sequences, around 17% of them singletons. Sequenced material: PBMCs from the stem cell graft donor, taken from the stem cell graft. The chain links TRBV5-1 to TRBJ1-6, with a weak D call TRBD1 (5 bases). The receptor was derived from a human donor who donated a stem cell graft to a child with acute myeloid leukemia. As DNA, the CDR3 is TGCGCCAGCAGCTTGGTACAGGCATGGTCACCCCTCCACTTT. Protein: CASSLVQAWSPLHF.